This T cell receptor (beta chain) came from a study of OX40 agonist ivuxolimab in advanced cancers. Across the study: Antecedent anti-PD-1, anti-PD-L1 or anti-CTLA-4 therapy was permissible, with roughly 40% having received some.

Germline CDR1 reads SGHTA; CDR2 reads FQGTGA. This CDR3 is built from 16 residues. V lost 5 bases and J lost 0, with 14 bases in between. The study, taken as a whole, reports: Average numbers of expanded clones were greater in CD8+ T cells than in CD4+.

Clones were read by immunoSEQ multiplex PCR, and TCRdb kept only the in-frame ones, dropping some. This sample has over 70,000 clones; 85% to 95% occur once, and the top ten carry around an eighth. Comments on this clone: As yet, its antigen is unknown.

The origin of this receptor is an adult with an advanced solid tumor such as melanoma, head and neck, liver or kidney cancer. The gene calls are TRBV7-3 and TRBJ2-1, with no clear D. The sample here was CD4+ or CD8+ T cells sorted from blood, taken in a trial of the OX40 agonist ivuxolimab. In DNA, the CDR3 is TGTGCCAGCAGCCCCCGTCCGGGCGGCTCCTACAATGAGCAGTTCTTC. It specifies CASSPRPGGSYNEQFF.